One T cell receptor (beta chain) is described in this entry. V was cut by 1 base and J by 2 bases, with 6 bases left in between. Germline lookup yields CDR1 LNHDA and CDR2 SQIVND (reference sequence). The CDR3 consists of 14 residues. This record belongs to a study of blood T cell repertoires in COVID-19. Overall study: Material from acute and convalescent COVID-19 was sourced from the United States, Italy and Spain.

Which cohort a participant joined came from the clinical history participants gave. In the original processing: The assay estimated nucleated cells by amplifying reference gene primers. Assay used: immunoSEQ multiplex PCR; TCRdb lists only in-frame clones, some missing. From that table come the V and J calls and clone size; the DNA was used to work out D and trimming. The data show approximately 250,000 clones, with about 91% seen just once and about 1.2% held by the top ten. The sequence derives from a woman in her 40s with acute COVID-19. The rearrangement links TRBV19 to TRBJ2-1; D not certain. The specimen was PBMCs or T cells enriched from blood (not recorded which). The CDR3 sequence: CASSIGQAYNEQFF. As DNA, the CDR3 is TGTGCCAGTAGTATAGGTCAGGCCTACAATGAGCAGTTCTTC.